The T cell receptor beta chain under discussion was sequenced for a study of T cell responses to AZD1222 COVID-19 vaccine. Germline V gene data show CDR1 as SGHRS and CDR2 as YFSETQ. V was trimmed by 2 bases and J by 4 bases, leaving 12 bases between them. CDR3 length: 14 residues. For this clone: As yet, its antigen is unknown.

Some clones are missing from TCRdb's copy, which holds only in-frame ones; the method was immunoSEQ multiplex PCR. The table lists around 88,000 clones, less than 90% of them singletons. General study points: Spike-wide vaccine-associated CD4 TCRs dominated at 160-218 and 743-854. Clonal diversity was possibly underestimated, and the donors were mostly white British, with more females. Spike-specific TCR breadth and depth rose after two AZD1222 doses. Targeting of unmutated variant regions was reportedly seen in nearly half of spike-specific TCRs.

The sequence came from an adult in good health. The sequences come from peripheral blood, collected on day 0 of AZD1222 vaccination. The chain carries TRBV5-1 and TRBJ1-2; D unresolved. CDR3 DNA sequence: TGCGCCAGCAGCTTAACGGACGGAGCCTATGGCTACACCTTC. As protein: CASSLTDGAYGYTF.